This T cell receptor beta chain was captured in a study of siplizumab effects on memory and regulatory T cells. In germline, CDR1 is SGHRS, CDR2 YFSETQ. The CDR3 runs to 13 residues. With V trimmed by 3 bases and J by 5 bases, 4 bases remained unmatched. As for this clone: Antigen unknown.

Using immunoSEQ multiplex PCR, the repertoire was profiled, and TCRdb retains in-frame clones only, with some absent. Found here are more than 85,000 clones, about 93% of them singletons; the top ten hold around 0.6%. Study-wide points: To unstimulated subsets, only a minor fraction of alloreactive clones could be mapped. Roughly 75-97% of proliferating clones (CD4+ or CD8+) could not be assigned a naive or memory phenotype. The study found naive T cells seemingly more diverse than memory cells and seemingly major alloresponse contributors. Proliferating Tregs from siplizumab cultures lacked functional confirmation of suppression.

The sequenced sample consisted of Tregs sorted from blood. The sequence came from a human donor in good health. The chain employs TRBV5-1 and TRBJ1-1, with TRBD1 identical over 7 bases. Here the CDR3 reads CASSSGGLTEAFF. For the CDR3, the DNA is TGCGCCAGCAGCTCAGGGGGTCTAACTGAAGCTTTCTTT.